This T cell receptor beta chain was identified during a study of T cells in localized non-small cell lung cancer (dated by TCRdb to 2018 to 2020). As for the study more broadly: The study analyzed T cell repertoires of 200 to 250 early-stage NSCLC patients, comparing tumors and uninvolved tumor-adjacent lungs. The cohort consisted of approximately 240 treatment-naive NSCLC patients whose localized lung tumors had been resected. Of the NSCLC patients, 129 were male and roughly 100 were female, and the mean age was roughly 61 years.

Points the paper makes about the study in general: Because the study design was exploratory, TCR variables were selected using unadjusted p-values without false-discovery rate correction. Uninvolved tumor-adjacent lung showed the highest T cell clonality, higher than tumor, which suggests more focused antigenic responses in the adjacent lung. Because multi-region sequencing of the tumors was not done, intratumor heterogeneity could not be ruled out. Higher blood T cell density associated with longer overall survival, while higher adjacent-lung clonality associated with shorter survival. Of the top 100 tumor clones, a median of 57 were detected in paired uninvolved adjacent lung; under 30 were also among that lung's top 100.

The immunoSEQ Assay was used to sequence TCR beta CDR3 regions from DNA. As for the original processing: T cell density was computed as TCR beta template counts normalized to usable DNA estimated by amplifying housekeeping genes. Richness was estimated using the preseqR package, with extrapolation to 400,000 templates for PBMC samples and to 120,000 templates for tissue samples. Clonality was taken to be one minus Pielou's evenness. Differential abundance testing on productive amino-acid clonotypes, with a minimum total count of 5 and an alpha of 0.1, was used to identify tissue-enriched TCRs. The Jaccard Index and the Morisita Overlap Index were used to measure repertoire overlap between compartments. GLIPH grouped TCR beta CDR3s together with public tetramer-defined viral CDR3s, and a viral motif had to include at least three viral sequences and also show V-gene enrichment. TCRdb holds this immuneACCESS table with in-frame rearrangements only. Some clones are missing; in checked studies, unresolved V genes explain under half, and the rest has no known cause. D and trimming come from the DNA, and the V and J calls and clone size come from that table. Within this sample are some 25,000 clones, with approximately 90% of them counted one time only. The top ten clones comprise 9.4% of the sample.

At diagnosis, peripheral blood, uninvolved tumor-adjacent lung and tumor were collected and stored as a combination of fresh-frozen and FFPE material. For TCR repertoire profiling, blood samples were analyzed as peripheral blood mononuclear cells. Concerning this clone itself: Its antigen is not yet known. Base quality data are lacking; no much larger clone is found one base away.

The input for sequencing was peripheral blood mononuclear cells, taken before any cancer treatment. The receptor comes from a woman between 35 and 70 years old with stage III lung adenocarcinoma.

The CDR3 reads CASSLGRGTEAFF. The DNA reads as follows: TGTGCCAGCAGCCTGGGGCGAGGCACTGAAGCTTTCTTT. This chain is built from TRBV9 and TRBJ1-1; D gene: possibly TRBD1, on 5 matching bases. V sheds 4 bases and J sheds 4 bases, leaving 11 bases between their ends. The CDR3 spans 13 residues, from the cysteine through the phenylalanine. Of all the DNA, just the CDR3 is kept, 39 bases in frame from base 1. As encoded in the germline V gene, CDR1 is SGDLS while CDR2 is YYNGEE.